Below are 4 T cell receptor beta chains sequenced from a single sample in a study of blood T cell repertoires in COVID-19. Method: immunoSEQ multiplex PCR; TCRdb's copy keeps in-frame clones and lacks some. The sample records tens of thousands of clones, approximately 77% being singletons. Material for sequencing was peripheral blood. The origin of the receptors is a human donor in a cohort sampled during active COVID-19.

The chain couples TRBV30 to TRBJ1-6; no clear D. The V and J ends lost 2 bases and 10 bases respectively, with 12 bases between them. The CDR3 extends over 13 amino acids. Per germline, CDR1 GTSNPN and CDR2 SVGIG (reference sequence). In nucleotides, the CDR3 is TGTGCCTGGAGTACCATTTTCGGGTCACCCCTCCACTTT. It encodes CAWSTIFGSPLHF.

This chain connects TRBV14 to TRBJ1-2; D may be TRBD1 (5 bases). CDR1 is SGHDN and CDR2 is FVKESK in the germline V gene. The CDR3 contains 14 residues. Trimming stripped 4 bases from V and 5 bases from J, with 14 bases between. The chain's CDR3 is CASSPQAGLYGYTF. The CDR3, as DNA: TGTGCCAGCAGCCCACAGGCTGGCCTTTATGGCTACACCTTC. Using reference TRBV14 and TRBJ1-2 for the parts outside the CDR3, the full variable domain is EAGVTQFPSHSVIEKGQTVTLRCDPISGHDNLYWYRRVMGKEIKFLLHFVKESKQDESGMPNNRFLAERTGGTYSTLKVQPAELEDSGVYFCASSPQAGLYGYTFGSGTRLTVV.

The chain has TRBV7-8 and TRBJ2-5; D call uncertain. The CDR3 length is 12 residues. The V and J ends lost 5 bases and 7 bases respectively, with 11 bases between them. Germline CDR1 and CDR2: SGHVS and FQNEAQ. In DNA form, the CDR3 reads TGTGCCAGCAGCCACAAAAGTCGGACCCAGTACTTC. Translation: CASSHKSRTQYF.

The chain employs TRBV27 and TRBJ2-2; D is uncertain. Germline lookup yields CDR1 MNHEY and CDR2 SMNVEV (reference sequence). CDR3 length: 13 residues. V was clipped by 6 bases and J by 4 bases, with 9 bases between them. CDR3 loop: CASRASSTGELFF. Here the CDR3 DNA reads TGTGCCAGCAGGGCTAGTTCCACCGGGGAGCTGTTTTTT.